Listed here are 7 T cell receptor beta chains from one sample, sequenced in a study of cytomegalovirus exposure and HLA in healthy donors. This PCR relied on a set of 60 Vbeta primers and 13 Jbeta primers. Profiling relied on immunoSEQ multiplex PCR, and the TCRdb table lists in-frame clones only, not all of them. The sample lists some 190,000 clones; 77% were seen once. Sequencing used PBMCs. Receptors originate from a young man in good health and CMV-seronegative.

This clone was counted a single time. V and J are TRBV7-2 and TRBJ2-1; 9 bases map to TRBD2. The CDR3 is 15 amino acids. V lost 3 bases, J lost 10 bases, and 10 bases stayed unmatched. Germline V gene lookup returns CDR1 SGHTA and CDR2 FQGNSA. The CDR3 loop is CASSFFSGSMGEQFF. The CDR3 DNA reads as TGTGCCAGCAGCTTTTTTAGCGGGAGCATGGGCGAGCAGTTCTTC.

This chain connects TRBV4-3 to TRBJ2-7; 8 bases agree with TRBD2. V lost 1 base and J lost 3; bases outside the gene matches: 8. In germline, CDR1 is LGHNA, CDR2 YSLEER. The CDR3 is 16 amino acids. Written as DNA, the CDR3 is TGCGCCAGCAGCCAAGGCCGAGCGGGAGCAAGCTACGAGCAGTACTTC. Its protein product is CASSQGRAGASYEQYF.

J is TRBJ2-3 and V is TRBV2; D perhaps matches TRBD1 (6 bases). Germline V gene sequence: CDR1 SNHLY, CDR2 FYNNEI. V dropped 6 bases and J dropped 9 bases, with 13 bases sitting between them. CDR3 length: 12 amino acids. CDR3 loop: CASRDRRETQYF. The CDR3 DNA reads TGTGCCAGCAGAGACAGGCGCGAGACGCAGTATTTT.

V is TRBV7-2 and J is TRBJ2-7; TRBD2 aligns across 8 bases. Germline assignment: CDR1 SGHTA and CDR2 FQGNSA. V lost 5 bases, J lost 0 bases, and 6 bases stayed unmatched. The CDR3 runs to 15 residues. The CDR3 is CASSPETSVSYEQYF. DNA for the CDR3: TGTGCCAGCAGCCCGGAGACTAGCGTCTCCTACGAGCAGTACTTC.

The V call is TRBV13, the J call TRBJ2-3, with D maybe TRBD2 (6 bases). The V end lost 0 bases, the J end lost 6 bases, and 22 bases lay between the germline ends. The CDR3 sequence is 18 residues long. CDR1 and CDR2 (germline): PRHDT, FYEKMQ (reference sequence). This CDR3 reads CASSLGLGGPLAGDTQYF. In nucleotides, the CDR3 is TGTGCCAGCAGCTTAGGCCTTGGAGGTCCCCTCGCGGGGGATACGCAGTATTTT.

The chain carries TRBV4-1 and TRBJ2-1; 11 bases line up with TRBD2. The germline gives CDR1 MGHRA, CDR2 YSYEKL. Trimming cost V 6 bases and J 9 bases; bases outside gene matches: 19. This CDR3 contains 18 residues. CDR3 coding DNA: TGCGCCAGCAGAGAATCTCCCGCCGGGACTAGCGGCCGGGCTGAGCAGTTCTTC. This translates into CASRESPAGTSGRAEQFF.

A single count supports this clone. The CDR3 DNA is TGTGCCAGCAGCTTTGAAGGGGGAACGAACACTGAAGCTTTCTTT. Protein sequence: CASSFEGGTNTEAFF. This rearrangement joins TRBV5-4 to TRBJ1-1; a possible D gene is TRBD1 (6 bases). The V gene lost 2 bases and the J gene lost 1 base, with 12 bases spanning the gap. Germline V gene sequence: CDR1 SGHNT, CDR2 YYREEE (reference sequence). This CDR3 is 15 amino acids long.